This T cell receptor (beta chain) appears in the sequencing data of a study of identical twins (dated by TCRdb to 2016 to 2017). For the wider study: To test whether fetal clonotypes persist, this study deep-sequenced TCR alpha and beta repertoires from monozygotic twins, from unrelated adults of various ages, and from cord blood. To rule out contamination, replicate twin experiments were performed at different times with different library preparation protocols.

Only healthy Caucasian donors were included. Three pairs of female monozygotic twins, all aged roughly 18 to 30 years, made up the twin cohort. Positive isolation kits from Invitrogen were used to isolate CD4+ and CD8+ T cell populations. The germline V gene yields SGHTA for CDR1 and FQGNSA for CDR2. Spanning cysteine to phenylalanine, the CDR3 consists of 15 amino acids. Here the CDR3 DNA is all that survives: 45 bases in frame from base 1. V and J are trimmed by 6 bases and 6 bases, and the gene matches miss 9 bases of the junction. This clonotype has a handful of counts. Its target antigen remains unknown. Per-base quality was not reported, and no clone a single base away is much larger than it. What the work shows at the level of the full study, not this receptor alone: In monozygotic twins, recombination models systematically underestimated out-of-frame TCR alpha sharing, but the models matched the sharing seen between unrelated individuals. Because the same donors could not be followed over many years, the conclusions relied on cross-sectional statistical analysis. The excess sharing between twins in beta out-of-frame sequences was weaker because fewer shared sequences reduced the signal-to-noise ratio. Zero-insertion analyses could be partly confounded by invariant T cells such as MAIT and iNKT, though diverse VJ usage argued against such confounding for most clonotypes. Compared with coincidental sharing between unrelated individuals, out-of-frame TCR alpha sequences shared between twins showed an excess of sequences with low generation probability. Abundant cord blood beta clonotypes carried fewer insertions; young adult naive repertoires showed a weaker similar trend, while memory repertoires showed none.

Libraries were prepared through 5' RACE. The instrument was an Illumina HiSeq 2000. A universal primer binding site was introduced by template switching, and a unique molecular identifier was present in the final cDNA, enabling accurate counting of TCR cDNA molecules. First-strand cDNA for TCR alpha and beta chains was synthesized from specific primers in the conserved constant-segment region. To control for contamination, every cDNA library was double barcoded, receiving both a SMART-Mk sample barcode and Illumina barcodes. TruSeq adapter sequences along with Illumina sample barcodes were introduced in two successive PCR steps. The TCR alpha and beta cDNA libraries were sequenced on the Illumina HiSeq platform using custom primers. From the authors' description of their analysis: MiGEC processed the raw reads to extract unique molecular identifiers, while MiXCR was used to determine the CDR3 positions. For each individual, recombination models were inferred using an EM algorithm with the repgenHMM and IGoR tools. The analysis of shared clonotypes was done with the tcR package in R, with sharing normalized by the product of cloneset sizes. To study raw recombination without the effects of thymic and clonal selection, out-of-frame nonproductive sequences were analyzed. The public reads were reanalyzed by TCRdb: fastp trimming at Q25, MiXCR alignment, in-frame beta chains only. Each CDR3 protein appears once, grouped with its most common genes and DNA. It is TCRdb's table, rather than the study itself, that gives the V and J calls and clone size. This sample holds 460,000 or so distinct CDR3 sequences; approximately 14% were observed only once. The top ten hold roughly 0.56% of the sample.

This sample also belongs to another study, concerning yellow fever vaccine responses in identical twins. The second study reports: The T cell response to vaccination in identical twins was reported by the authors to appear partly convergent and partly personalized. The study precisely tracked vaccine-responding T cell clones in identical twins.

The sequence was obtained from a woman younger than 35 in good health. The specimen sequenced was CD4+ T cells sorted from blood. The chain employs TRBV7-2 and TRBJ2-5; TRBD2 fits 11 bases in the junction. CDR3 protein: CASSYSGGAGKTQYF. The DNA sequence is TGTGCCAGCAGTTATAGCGGGGGGGCCGGAAAGACCCAGTACTTC.